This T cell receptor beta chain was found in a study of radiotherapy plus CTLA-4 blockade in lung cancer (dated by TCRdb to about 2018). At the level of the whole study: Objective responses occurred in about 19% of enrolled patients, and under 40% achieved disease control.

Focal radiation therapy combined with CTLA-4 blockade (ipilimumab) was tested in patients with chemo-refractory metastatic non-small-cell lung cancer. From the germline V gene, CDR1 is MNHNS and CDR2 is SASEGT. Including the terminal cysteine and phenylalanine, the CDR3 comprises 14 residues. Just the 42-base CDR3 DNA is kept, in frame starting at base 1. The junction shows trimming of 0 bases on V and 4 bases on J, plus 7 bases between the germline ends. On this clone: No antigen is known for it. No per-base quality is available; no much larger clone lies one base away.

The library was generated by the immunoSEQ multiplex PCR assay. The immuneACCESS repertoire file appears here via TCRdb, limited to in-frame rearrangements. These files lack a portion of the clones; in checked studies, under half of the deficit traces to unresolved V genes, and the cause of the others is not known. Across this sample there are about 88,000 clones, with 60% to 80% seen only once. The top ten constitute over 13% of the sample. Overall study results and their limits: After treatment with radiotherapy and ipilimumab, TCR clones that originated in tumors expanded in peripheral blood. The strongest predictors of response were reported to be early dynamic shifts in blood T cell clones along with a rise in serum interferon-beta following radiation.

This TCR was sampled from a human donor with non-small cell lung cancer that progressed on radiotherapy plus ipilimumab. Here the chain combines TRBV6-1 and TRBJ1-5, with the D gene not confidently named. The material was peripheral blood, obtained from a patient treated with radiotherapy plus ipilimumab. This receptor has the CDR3 CASSEAGLNQPQHF. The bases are TGTGCCAGCAGTGAAGCGGGTCTTAATCAGCCCCAGCATTTT.